The clone carrying this T cell receptor beta chain was picked up a small number of times. This specimen belongs to a study of blood T cell repertoires in COVID-19. Study-level information: There were acute and convalescent COVID-19 samples, and they came from the United States, Italy and Spain. Sources were T cells, B-cell-depleted T cells, or PBMCs; the material itself was cDNA or gDNA.

J was trimmed by 10 bases and V by 0 bases; bases with no gene match: 8. The CDR3 runs to 17 residues. Germline assignment: CDR1 SGHDN and CDR2 FVKESK. Original handling: Estimation of nucleated cell counts was performed using reference gene primer amplification. The table came from immunoSEQ multiplex PCR; TCRdb's copy has only in-frame clones and leaves some out. V, J and clone size derive from that table, while D and trimming were established from the DNA sequence. Of approximately 76,000 clones listed, over 75% are singletons. The chain has TRBV14 and TRBJ1-6, with 11 bases that match TRBD1. The sequencing input was peripheral blood. The clonotype originates from a man aged 50-59 years with acute or convalescent COVID-19. The CDR3 bases are TGTGCCAGCAGCCAAGATCGAGCGGGACAGGGGGAATCACCCCTCCACTTT. It translates to CASSQDRAGQGESPLHF.